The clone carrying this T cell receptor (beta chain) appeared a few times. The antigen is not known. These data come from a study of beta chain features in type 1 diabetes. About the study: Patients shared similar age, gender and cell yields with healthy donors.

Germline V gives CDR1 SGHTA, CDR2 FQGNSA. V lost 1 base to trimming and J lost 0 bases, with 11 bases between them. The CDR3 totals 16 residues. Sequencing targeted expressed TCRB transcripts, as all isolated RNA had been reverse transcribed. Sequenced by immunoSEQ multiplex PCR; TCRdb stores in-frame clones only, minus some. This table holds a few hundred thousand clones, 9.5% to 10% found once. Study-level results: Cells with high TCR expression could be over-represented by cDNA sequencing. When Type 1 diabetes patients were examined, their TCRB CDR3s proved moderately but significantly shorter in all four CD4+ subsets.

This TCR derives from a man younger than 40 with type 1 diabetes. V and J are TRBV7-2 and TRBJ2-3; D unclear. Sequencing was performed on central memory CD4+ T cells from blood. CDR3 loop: CASSLGNSLSTDTQYF. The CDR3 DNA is TGTGCCAGCAGCTTAGGTAACAGCTTAAGCACAGATACGCAGTATTTT.